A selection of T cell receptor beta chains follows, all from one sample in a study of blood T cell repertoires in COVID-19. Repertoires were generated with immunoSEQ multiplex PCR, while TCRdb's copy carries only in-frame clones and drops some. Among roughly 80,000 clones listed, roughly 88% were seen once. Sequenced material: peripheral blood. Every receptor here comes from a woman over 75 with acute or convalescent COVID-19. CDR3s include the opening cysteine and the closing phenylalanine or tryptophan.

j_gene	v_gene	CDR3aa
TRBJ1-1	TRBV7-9	CASSLTANTEAFF
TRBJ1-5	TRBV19	CASSIQLNQPQHF
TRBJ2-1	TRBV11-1	CASSAARLAVRNEQFF
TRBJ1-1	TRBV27	CASSLFQGVASTEAFF
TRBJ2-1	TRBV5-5	CASSPTPGTSPNEQFF
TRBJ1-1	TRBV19	CASTHFDRVGAFF
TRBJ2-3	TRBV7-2	CASSSVGPDTQYF
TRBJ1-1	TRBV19	CASSIDTSNTEAFF
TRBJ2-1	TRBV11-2	CASAGTTPWEQFF
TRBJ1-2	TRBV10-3	CAISGGQGTGGTNYGYTF
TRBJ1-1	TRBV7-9	CASSPENTEAFF
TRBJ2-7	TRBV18	CASSPSRGGLEQYF
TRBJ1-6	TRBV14	CASSQEVGQGNSPLHF
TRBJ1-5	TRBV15	CATSRGGQGGSNQPQHF
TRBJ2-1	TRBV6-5	CASRLRLAGEQFF
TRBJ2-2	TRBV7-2	CASSLAGQDTGELFF
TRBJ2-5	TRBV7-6	CASSSGLAGGPGKTQYF
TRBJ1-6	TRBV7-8	CASSPTGGWEYNSPLHF